This TCR beta chain is drawn from a study of blood T cell repertoires in COVID-19. In its sample, this clone was seen a few times. The CDR3 runs 15 residues. V dropped 6 bases and J dropped 7; count of bases not matched to a gene: 10. Germline assignment: CDR1 MNHEY and CDR2 SVGAGI. Data came from immunoSEQ multiplex PCR; TCRdb stores just in-frame clones and leaves some out. Of a few hundred thousand clones in the sample, more than 65% are singletons; the top ten hold more than 1%. Specimen: peripheral blood. The receptor was derived from a human donor with acute or convalescent COVID-19. The donor label of this sample is uncertain. The J gene is TRBJ1-5, the V gene TRBV6-5; 9 bases fit TRBD1. DNA of the CDR3: TGTGCCAGCAGCTTGGGACAGGGAAAGGGACAGCCCCAGCATTTT. Its translation: CASSLGQGKGQPQHF.